This T cell receptor (beta chain) was observed in a study of cytomegalovirus exposure and HLA in healthy donors. For the study at large: Earlier work reported 117 million unique TCR beta sequences from some 180 million T cells.

The CDR3 length is 16 residues. Trimming pared 4 bases from V and 5 bases from J, leaving 22 bases between. In germline, CDR1 is GTSNPN, CDR2 SVGIG (reference sequence). The study, taken as a whole, reports: Rare sequences made up most TCRs, while some public TCRs were found in many donors. Follow-up analysis seemed to connect common viral pathogens with several of the most significant clusters identified. Altogether, 164 TCR beta chains were recorded as cytomegalovirus-associated.

With regard to this clone: The antigen remains unidentified.

A multiplex PCR was run with 60 Vbeta primers and 13 Jbeta primers. Clones were sequenced by immunoSEQ multiplex PCR, and TCRdb holds only the in-frame ones, with some missing. The table has about 120,000 clones, around 74% seen once. This TCR derives from a male donor in good health and CMV-seronegative. What was sequenced was PBMCs. The V and J genes are TRBV30 and TRBJ2-3, with D perhaps matching TRBD2 (6 bases). CDR3 sequence reads: CAWNRLGGSLEDTQYF. The CDR3 DNA sequence: TGTGCCTGGAACCGACTGGGGGGAAGTCTAGAAGATACGCAGTATTTT.